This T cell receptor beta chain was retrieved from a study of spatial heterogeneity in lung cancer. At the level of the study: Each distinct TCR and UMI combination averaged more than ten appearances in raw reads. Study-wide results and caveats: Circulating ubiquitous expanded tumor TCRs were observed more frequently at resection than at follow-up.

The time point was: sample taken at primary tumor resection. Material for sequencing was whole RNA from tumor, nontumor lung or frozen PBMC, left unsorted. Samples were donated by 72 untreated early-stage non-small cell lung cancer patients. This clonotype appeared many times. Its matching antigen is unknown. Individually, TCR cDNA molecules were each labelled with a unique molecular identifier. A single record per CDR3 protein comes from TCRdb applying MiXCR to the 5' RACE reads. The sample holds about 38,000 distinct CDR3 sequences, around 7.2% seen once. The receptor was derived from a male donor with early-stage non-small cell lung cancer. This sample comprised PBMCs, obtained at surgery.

CDR3 region: CSAKGLYGYTF. CDR3 in DNA: TGCAGTGCTAAAGGACTTTATGGCTACACCTTC. The V call is TRBV20-1, the J call TRBJ1-2; D remains unclear. With 4 bases removed from V and 5 bases from J, the gap between germline ends came to 8 bases. This CDR3 has 11 residues. The V gene's germline CDR1 is DFQATT and CDR2 SNEGSKA (reference sequence).